This TCR beta chain is drawn from a study of blood T cell repertoires in COVID-19. Study-level background: Spain, Italy and the United States supplied samples that represented acute and convalescent COVID-19.

In the study's own analysis: Reference gene primer amplification gave estimated nucleated cell counts. TCRdb keeps only in-frame clones here, not all; method: immunoSEQ multiplex PCR. For V, J and clone size, that table is used; D and trimming come from the DNA. The repertoire holds approximately 210,000 clones, with 88% as singletons. CDR1 is DFQATT and CDR2 is SNEGSKA in the germline V gene (reference sequence). The CDR3 spans 13 residues. After removal of 3 bases from V and 5 bases from J, the junction contained 5 bases not matched to a gene. Sequenced material: peripheral blood. This sequence originates from a man aged 70 or older with acute or convalescent COVID-19. This sequence joins TRBV20-1 and TRBJ2-5; 8 bases are shared with TRBD1. CDR3: CSASGQGGETQYF. Here the CDR3 DNA reads TGCAGTGCTAGTGGACAGGGCGGGGAGACCCAGTACTTC.